These 5 T cell receptor beta chains were sequenced from one sample in a study of blood T cell repertoires in COVID-19. Measured with immunoSEQ multiplex PCR; TCRdb has only the in-frame clones, and not every one. Here the sample spans about 500,000 clones, about nine tenths being singletons. The sample comprised PBMCs or T cells enriched from blood (not recorded which). Source of these receptors: a woman between 18 and 29 years old who had recovered from COVID-19.

A single count supports this clone. This chain uses TRBV21-1 with TRBJ1-2. TRBV21-1 is assigned pseudogene status. This CDR3 is built from 18 residues. The CDR3 bases are TGTGCCAGCAGCACCCGCTTAACTAACCGGGTCTTTCTTTATGGCTACACCTTC. Amino acids: CASSTRLTNRVFLYGYTF.

The rearrangement joins TRBV30 to TRBJ1-2; maybe TRBD1 (5 bases). The CDR3 runs 14 residues. V lost 5 bases and J lost 2, with 15 bases in between. Germline CDR1 GTSNPN, CDR2 SVGIG (reference sequence). CDR3: CAWAPSRGNYGYTF. DNA of the CDR3: TGTGCCTGGGCCCCTAGCCGGGGGAACTATGGCTACACCTTC.

This clone was detected only a few times. V is TRBV5-6 and J is TRBJ1-6; D is undetermined. V lost 4 bases and J lost 10, with 9 bases in between. The V gene's germline CDR1 is SGHDT and CDR2 YYEEEE. The CDR3 sequence is 12 residues long. For the CDR3, the DNA is TGTGCCAGCAGCGGCTCATGGTCACCCCTCCACTTT. Residues: CASSGSWSPLHF.

The chain employs TRBV7-8 and TRBJ1-1, with D tentatively TRBD1 (6 bases). The V gene's germline CDR1 is SGHVS and CDR2 FQNEAQ. V shed 3 bases and J shed 4 bases, with 9 bases lying between them. The CDR3 runs 13 residues. CDR3: CASSLARGTEAFF. CDR3 sequence (DNA): TGTGCCAGCAGCTTGGCCAGGGGCACTGAAGCTTTCTTT.

V is TRBV6-6 and J is TRBJ1-1; a possible D gene is TRBD1 (6 bases). V was trimmed by 10 bases and J by 7 bases, leaving 19 bases between them. In germline, CDR1 is MNHNY, CDR2 SVGAGI (reference sequence). The length of the CDR3 is 13 residues. CDR3 sequence reads: CATTPRGGNEAFF. The DNA for the CDR3 is TGTGCCACCACCCCCCGGGGGGGCAATGAAGCTTTCTTT.